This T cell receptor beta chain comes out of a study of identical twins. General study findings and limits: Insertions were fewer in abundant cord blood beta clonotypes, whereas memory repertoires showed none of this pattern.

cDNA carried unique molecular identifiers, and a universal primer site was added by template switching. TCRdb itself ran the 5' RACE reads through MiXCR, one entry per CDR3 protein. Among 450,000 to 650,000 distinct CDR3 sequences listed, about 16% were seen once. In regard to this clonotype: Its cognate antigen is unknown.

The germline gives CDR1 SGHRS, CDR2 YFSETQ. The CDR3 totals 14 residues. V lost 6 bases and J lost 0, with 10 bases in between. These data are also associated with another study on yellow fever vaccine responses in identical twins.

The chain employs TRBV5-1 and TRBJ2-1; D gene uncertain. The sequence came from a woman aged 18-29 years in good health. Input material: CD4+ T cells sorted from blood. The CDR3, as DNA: TGCGCCAGCACGTTGGGAAGCTCCTACAATGAGCAGTTCTTC. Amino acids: CASTLGSSYNEQFF.